These 21 T cell receptor beta chains originate from one sample sequenced in a study of radiotherapy plus CTLA-4 blockade in lung cancer. TCRdb's copy holds only in-frame clones and misses some; the assay was immunoSEQ multiplex PCR. The data contain about 49,000 clones, around 84% of them singletons. The specimen was peripheral blood, collected from a patient treated with radiotherapy plus ipilimumab. Receptors were obtained from a human donor with non-small cell lung cancer whose response to radiotherapy plus ipilimumab could not be evaluated.

The V call is TRBV4-1, the J call TRBJ1-1; a possible D gene is TRBD1 (6 bases). CDR3 size: 16 residues. V dropped 2 bases and J dropped 6 bases, with 19 bases sitting between them. Germline V gene lookup returns CDR1 MGHRA and CDR2 YSYEKL. The DNA of the CDR3 is TGCGCCAGCAGCCAACTTAGAACAGGGACTAAATCTGAAGCTTTCTTT. As protein: CASSQLRTGTKSEAFF.

This chain connects TRBV7-9 to TRBJ2-7; TRBD2 matches at 11 bases. The CDR3 runs 15 residues. Per germline, CDR1 SEHNR and CDR2 FQNEAQ (reference sequence). The V gene end was trimmed by 5 bases and the J gene end by 0 bases; junction bases not matched to a gene: 3. The CDR3 DNA follows: TGTGCCAGCAGCCCGGGGACTAGCGGCTCCTACGAGCAGTACTTC. The encoded protein is CASSPGTSGSYEQYF.

CDR3 in amino acids: CASSPPGTGNTIYF. CDR3 bases: TGTGCCAGCAGCCCCCCGGGGACTGGAAACACCATATATTTT. This chain links TRBV5-5 with TRBJ1-3; D ambiguous. The CDR3 loop spans 14 amino acids. Germline lookup yields CDR1 SGHKS and CDR2 YYEKEE (reference sequence). Trimming took 4 bases from V and 2 from J, leaving 10 bases between them.

V usage is TRBV4-3 and J usage is TRBJ2-1; 8 nucleotides match TRBD2. Germline assignment: CDR1 LGHNA and CDR2 YSLEER. CDR3 length: 15 amino acids. Trimming removed 1 base from V and 6 bases from J; junction bases left unmatched: 5. CDR3 loop: CASSQVSGSFNEQFF. The CDR3 DNA reads TGCGCCAGCAGCCAAGTCAGCGGGAGTTTCAATGAGCAGTTCTTC.

The chain carries TRBV2 and TRBJ1-1, with TRBD1 as a possible D gene (5 bases). Trimming left V 5 bases short and J 4 bases short, with 14 bases between. The CDR3 contains 14 residues. The V gene's germline CDR1 is SNHLY and CDR2 FYNNEI. The CDR3 loop is CASSTTGRSTEAFF. The CDR3 region has the DNA TGTGCCAGCAGTACCACAGGTAGGAGCACTGAAGCTTTCTTT.

The V gene is TRBV28, the J gene TRBJ2-3, with D uncertain. Trimming pared 6 bases from V and 1 base from J, leaving 5 bases between. The CDR3 has 12 residues. Germline values: CDR1 MDHEN, CDR2 SYDVKM. For the CDR3, the DNA is TGTGCCAGCAGCTCAGGCACAGATACGCAGTATTTT. Translated, it gives CASSSGTDTQYF.

This rearrangement joins TRBV28 to TRBJ2-5; D might be TRBD2 (5 bases). The J call may not be correct, given that the DNA end is closer to TRBJ2-7. The germline CDR1 and CDR2 sequences are MDHEN and SYDVKM. This CDR3 contains 14 residues. CDR3 DNA: TGTGCCAGCAGTGGCCTAGCCGCGACCTACGAGCAGTACTTC. It is translated as CASSGLAATYEQYF.

The V gene is TRBV5-1, the J gene TRBJ2-3; the D gene is possibly TRBD1 (5 bases). V gave up 1 base and J gave up 1 base, with 13 bases separating them. In germline, CDR1 is SGHRS, CDR2 YFSETQ. The CDR3 length is 16 residues. CDR3: CASSLRGSARTDTQYF. In DNA form, the CDR3 reads TGCGCCAGCAGCTTGAGGGGTTCCGCCCGCACAGATACGCAGTATTTT.

This chain links TRBV7-2 with TRBJ2-3; weak D call: TRBD2 (6 bases). Trimming took off 1 base at V and 9 bases at J, with 20 bases between the two ends. Per the germline V gene, CDR1 is SGHTA and CDR2 is FQGNSA. The CDR3 consists of 16 residues. The CDR3 is CASSLGGSGTFRTQYF. The CDR3 DNA reads TGTGCCAGCAGCTTAGGGGGTAGCGGTACGTTTCGGACGCAGTATTTT.

The V and J genes are TRBV19 and TRBJ2-7, with 11 bases fitting TRBD2. This CDR3 has 14 amino acids. CDR1 and CDR2 (germline): LNHDA, SQIVND (reference sequence). Unmatched junction bases numbered 0, after V lost 3 bases and J lost 2 bases. In DNA form, the CDR3 reads TGTGCCAGTAGTATGGGACTAGCGGCCTACGAGCAGTACTTC. Protein sequence: CASSMGLAAYEQYF.

The sample holds one count of this clone. This sequence joins TRBV25-1 and TRBJ1-2, with TRBD1 matching over 11 bases. The CDR3 is 15 amino acids. From germline, CDR1 is MGHDK and CDR2 SYGVNS. V trimming: 3 bases; J trimming: 6 bases; junction bases outside the gene matches: 6. The CDR3 DNA reads as TGTGCCAGCAGTGACAGGGGGACAGGGGGGAATGGCTACACCTTC. It specifies CASSDRGTGGNGYTF.

The count of this clone is one. Here the CDR3 DNA reads TGTGCCAGCAGCAAAGGGACAACCTATGGCTACACCTTC. It codes for CASSKGTTYGYTF. The chain links TRBV5-5 to TRBJ1-2; maybe TRBD1 (6 bases). Germline values: CDR1 SGHKS, CDR2 YYEKEE (reference sequence). CDR3 length: 13 amino acids. Between the trimmed V and J ends, which lost 4 bases and 4 bases, there was a span of 11 bases.

There are a few counts of this clone. The chain couples TRBV28 to TRBJ2-7, with 12 bases aligning to TRBD2. V lost 5 bases to trimming and J lost 0 bases; unmatched junction nucleotides: 11. This CDR3 region has 18 residues. Germline CDR1 MDHEN, CDR2 SYDVKM. CDR3: CASSALAGGRKVSYEQYF. The CDR3 coding sequence is TGTGCCAGCAGTGCCCTAGCGGGAGGGAGAAAAGTCTCCTACGAGCAGTACTTC.

The V and J genes are TRBV2 and TRBJ2-3; D gene uncertain. V shed 6 bases and J shed 4 bases, with 8 bases lying between them. Germline V gives CDR1 SNHLY, CDR2 FYNNEI. CDR3 length: 12 amino acids. CDR3 sequence (DNA): TGTGCCAGCAGAGAATCCTCAGATACGCAGTATTTT. This codes for CASRESSDTQYF.

V and J are TRBV6-1 and TRBJ2-1, with 8 bases matching TRBD1. The junction had 10 bases not matched to a gene; V was cut back by 7 bases and J by 11 bases. The germline gives CDR1 MNHNS, CDR2 SASEGT. This CDR3 spans 13 amino acids. In nucleotides, the CDR3 is TGTGCCAGCACTATACCAGGGGGCCGCCAGCAGTTCTTC. Encoded protein: CASTIPGGRQQFF.

CDR3 DNA sequence: TGTGCCTGGAGTGAGGGACTAGCGGGATTAGATACGCAGTATTTT. It encodes CAWSEGLAGLDTQYF. The rearrangement uses TRBV30 and TRBJ2-3, with TRBD2 matching 13 bases. This CDR3 contains 15 residues. The germline V gene encodes CDR1 GTSNPN and CDR2 SVGIG (reference sequence). V lost 1 base to trimming and J lost 5 bases; unmatched junction nucleotides: 3.

This CDR3 is CASSLPQGTNIQYF. The CDR3 region has the DNA TGTGCCAGCAGCTTACCACAGGGGACGAACATTCAGTACTTC. This sequence joins TRBV7-2 and TRBJ2-4, with 7 bases identical to TRBD1. The junction had 5 bases not matched to a gene; V was cut back by 2 bases and J by 7 bases. This CDR3 is 14 amino acids long. Germline-derived CDR1 and CDR2 are SGHTA and FQGNSA. Full variable domain (outside the CDR3, taken from reference TRBV7-2 and TRBJ2-4): GAGVSQSPSNKVTEKGKDVELRCDPISGHTALYWYRQSLGQGLEFLIYFQGNSAPDKSGLPSDRFSAERTGGSVSTLTIQRTQQEDSAVYLCASSLPQGTNIQYFGAGTRLSVL.

This chain uses TRBV5-4 with TRBJ2-3; D gene unclear. Trimming took 7 bases from V and 4 from J, leaving 10 bases between them. Germline V gene data show CDR1 as SGHNT and CDR2 as YYREEE (reference sequence). The CDR3 has 12 residues. The CDR3 protein is CASSPRADTQYF. CDR3 coding DNA: TGTGCCAGCTCGCCCCGGGCAGATACGCAGTATTTT.

The gene calls are TRBV11-2 and TRBJ2-7; D is perhaps TRBD2 (6 bases). The CDR3 consists of 14 residues. Germline V gene sequence: CDR1 SGHAT, CDR2 FQNNGV. Between the trimmed V and J ends, which lost 6 bases and 1 base, there was a span of 13 bases. The CDR3 DNA reads TGTGCCAGCAGTTCGGGACTCTTGTCCTACGAGCAGTACTTC. Translation gives CASSSGLLSYEQYF.

J is TRBJ2-7 and V is TRBV10-3; D is perhaps TRBD2 (6 bases). This CDR3 is 14 amino acids long. Germline CDR1 is ENHRY and CDR2 is SYGVKD. The V end was cut by 0 bases, the J end by 3 bases, with 9 bases between. The CDR3 DNA follows: TGTGCCATCAGTGAGTCGGGGGGAGACTACGAGCAGTACTTC. This encodes CAISESGGDYEQYF.

The V gene is TRBV9, the J gene TRBJ1-3; no clear D. Trimming took off 3 bases at V and 0 bases at J, with 7 bases between the two ends. This CDR3 contains 14 residues. The germline V gene encodes CDR1 SGDLS and CDR2 YYNGEE. For the CDR3, the DNA is TGTGCCAGCAGCGAACTAGTCTCTGGAAACACCATATATTTT. It is translated as CASSELVSGNTIYF.